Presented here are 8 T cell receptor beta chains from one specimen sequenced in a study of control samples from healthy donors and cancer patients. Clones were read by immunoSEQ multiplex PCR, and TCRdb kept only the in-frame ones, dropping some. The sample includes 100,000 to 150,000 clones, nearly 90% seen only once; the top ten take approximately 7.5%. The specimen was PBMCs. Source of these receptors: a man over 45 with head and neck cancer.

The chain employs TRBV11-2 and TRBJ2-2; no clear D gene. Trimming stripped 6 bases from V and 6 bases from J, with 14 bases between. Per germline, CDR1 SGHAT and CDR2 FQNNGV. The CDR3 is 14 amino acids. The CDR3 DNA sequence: TGTGCCAGCAGGGGCGTTAATACCGCCGGGGAGCTGTTTTTT. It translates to CASRGVNTAGELFF.

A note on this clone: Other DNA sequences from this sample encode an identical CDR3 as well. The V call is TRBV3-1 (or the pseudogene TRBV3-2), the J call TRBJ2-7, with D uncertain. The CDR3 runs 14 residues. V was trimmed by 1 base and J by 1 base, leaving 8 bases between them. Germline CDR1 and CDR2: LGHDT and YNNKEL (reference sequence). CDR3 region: CASSQGAGSYEQYF. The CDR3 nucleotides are TGTGCCAGCAGCCAAGGCGCCGGGTCCTACGAGCAGTACTTC.

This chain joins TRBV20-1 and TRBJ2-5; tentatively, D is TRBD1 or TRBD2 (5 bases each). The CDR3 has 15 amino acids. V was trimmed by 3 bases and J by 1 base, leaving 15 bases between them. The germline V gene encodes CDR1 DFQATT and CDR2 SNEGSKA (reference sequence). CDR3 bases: TGCAGTGCTAGTCCAGAAGGGACCTTCCAAGAGACCCAGTACTTC. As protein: CSASPEGTFQETQYF.

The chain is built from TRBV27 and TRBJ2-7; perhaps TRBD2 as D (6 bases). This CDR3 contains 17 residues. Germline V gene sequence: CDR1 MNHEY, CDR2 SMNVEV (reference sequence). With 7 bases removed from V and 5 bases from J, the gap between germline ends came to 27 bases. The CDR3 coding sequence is TGTGCCAGCATTAACCGACTGGGGCATGCGGGAATCAACGAGCAGTACTTC. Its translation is CASINRLGHAGINEQYF.

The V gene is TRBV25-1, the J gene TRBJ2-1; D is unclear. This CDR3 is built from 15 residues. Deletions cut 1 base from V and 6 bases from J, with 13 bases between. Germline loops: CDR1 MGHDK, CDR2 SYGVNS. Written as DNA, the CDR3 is TGTGCCAGCAGTGAATTACCTGAGCCCACCAATGAGCAGTTCTTC. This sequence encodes CASSELPEPTNEQFF.

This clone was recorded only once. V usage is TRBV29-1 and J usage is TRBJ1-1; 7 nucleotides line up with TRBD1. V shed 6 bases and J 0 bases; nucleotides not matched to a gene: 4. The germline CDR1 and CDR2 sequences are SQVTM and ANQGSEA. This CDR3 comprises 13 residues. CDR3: CSVGDSMNTEAFF. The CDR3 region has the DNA TGCAGCGTCGGGGACAGTATGAACACTGAAGCTTTCTTT. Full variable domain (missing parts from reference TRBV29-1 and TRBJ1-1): SAVISQKPSRDICQRGTSLTIQCQVDSQVTMMFWYRQQPGQSLTLIATANQGSEATYESGFVIDKFPISRPNLTFSTLTVSNMSPEDSSIYLCSVGDSMNTEAFFGQGTRLTVV.

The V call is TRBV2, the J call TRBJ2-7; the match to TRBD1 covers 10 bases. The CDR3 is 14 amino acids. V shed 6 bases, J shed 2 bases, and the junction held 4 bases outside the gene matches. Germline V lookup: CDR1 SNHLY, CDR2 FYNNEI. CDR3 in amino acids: CASRKGQGTYEQYF. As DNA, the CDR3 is TGTGCCAGCAGGAAGGGACAGGGGACCTACGAGCAGTACTTC. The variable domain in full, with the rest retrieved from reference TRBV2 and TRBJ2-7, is EPEVTQTPSHQVTQMGQEVILRCVPISNHLYFYWYRQILGQKVEFLVSFYNNEISEKSEIFDDQFSVERPDGSNFTLKIRSTKLEDSAMYFCASRKGQGTYEQYFGPGTRLTVT.

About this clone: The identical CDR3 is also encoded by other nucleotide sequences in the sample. The CDR3 sequence: CASSLTGTGNTIYF. As DNA, the CDR3 is TGTGCCAGCAGCTTAACTGGCACTGGAAACACCATATATTTT. The chain recombines TRBV7-6 with TRBJ1-3; no definite D call. The CDR3 is made up of 14 amino acids. V lost 2 bases and J 2 bases, leaving 7 bases between the germline ends. Looked up from germline, CDR1 is SGHVS and CDR2 is FNYEAQ.